What follows are 22 T cell receptor beta chains derived from one specimen sequenced in a study of blood T cell repertoires in COVID-19. Assay: immunoSEQ multiplex PCR; the TCRdb copy retains only in-frame clones and omits some. The sample lists roughly 250,000 clones, 87% occurring once. Specimen: PBMCs or T cells enriched from blood (not recorded which). All receptors derive from a woman between 25 and 40 years old with acute COVID-19.

The chain combines TRBV5-4 with TRBJ2-7, with TRBD2 as a possible D gene (6 bases). The V end was cut by 4 bases, the J end by 2 bases, with 16 bases between. The germline V gene has CDR1 SGHNT and CDR2 YYREEE (reference sequence). This CDR3 is 15 amino acids long. CDR3 nucleotides: TGTGCCAGCAGCCCCGGGACTTTCTTAGCCTACGAGCAGTACTTC. This sequence encodes CASSPGTFLAYEQYF.

The V call is TRBV9, the J call TRBJ2-3; TRBD2 matches at 8 bases. V dropped 0 bases and J dropped 3; count of bases not matched to a gene: 6. This CDR3 comprises 16 residues. CDR1 and CDR2 from the germline V gene are SGDLS and YYNGEE. This CDR3 is CASSVGTLAGTDTQYF. DNA for the CDR3: TGTGCCAGCAGCGTAGGGACGTTAGCGGGAACAGATACGCAGTATTTT.

The chain employs TRBV2 and TRBJ1-1, with TRBD1 matching 7 bases. With V trimmed by 7 bases and J by 11 bases, 7 bases remained unmatched. CDR3 size: 11 residues. The germline V gene encodes CDR1 SNHLY and CDR2 FYNNEI. The CDR3 loop is CASTRDSRAFF. The CDR3 DNA reads as TGTGCCAGCACTAGGGACAGTAGGGCTTTCTTT.

V usage is TRBV9 and J usage is TRBJ2-3, with TRBD2 matching 8 bases. CDR3 length: 16 amino acids. Trimming at V came to 3 bases and at J to 0 bases, leaving 6 bases not matched to a gene. The germline CDR1 and CDR2 sequences are SGDLS and YYNGEE. CDR3 DNA: TGTGCCAGCAGCGCAGCGGGAGCCCGTAGCACAGATACGCAGTATTTT. It encodes CASSAAGARSTDTQYF. Drawing the rest from reference TRBV9 and TRBJ2-3, the complete variable domain is DSGVTQTPKHLITATGQRVTLRCSPRSGDLSVYWYQQSLDQGLQFLIQYYNGEERAKGNILERFSAQQFPDLHSELNLSSLELGDSALYFCASSAAGARSTDTQYFGPGTRLTVL.

The chain combines TRBV28 with TRBJ2-1, with unresolved D. There are 13 residues in the CDR3. The V end lost 7 bases, the J end lost 0 bases, and 7 bases lay between the germline ends. CDR1 is MDHEN and CDR2 is SYDVKM in the germline V gene. Here the CDR3 reads CASTLSSYNEQFF. CDR3 coding DNA: TGTGCCAGCACACTAAGCTCCTACAATGAGCAGTTCTTC. The whole variable domain, remainder taken from reference TRBV28 and TRBJ2-1, is DVKVTQSSRYLVKRTGEKVFLECVQDMDHENMFWYRQDPGLGLRLIYFSYDVKMKEKGDIPEGYSVSREKKERFSLILESASTNQTSMYLCASTLSSYNEQFFGPGTRLTVL.

The sample holds a few counts of this clone. V is TRBV4-3 and J is TRBJ2-2, with D unclear. Germline values: CDR1 LGHNA, CDR2 YSLEER. V shed 0 bases and J shed 0 bases, with 5 bases lying between them. The CDR3 spans 15 residues. The CDR3 here is CASSQDGANTGELFF. CDR3 DNA sequence: TGCGCCAGCAGCCAAGATGGAGCGAACACCGGGGAGCTGTTTTTT.

V gene TRBV29-1 combines with J gene TRBJ2-5, with D hard to call. Germline V lookup: CDR1 SQVTM, CDR2 ANQGSEA. The CDR3 loop spans 14 amino acids. The V gene lost 2 bases and the J gene lost 0 bases, with 10 bases spanning the gap. The CDR3 sequence: CSVEIGANQETQYF. As DNA, the CDR3 is TGCAGCGTTGAAATCGGAGCGAACCAAGAGACCCAGTACTTC.

The genes are TRBV13 and TRBJ1-2, with 12 bases lining up with TRBD1. Germline CDR1 is PRHDT and CDR2 is FYEKMQ (reference sequence). V gave up 4 bases and J gave up 6 bases; unmatched junction bases: 9. The CDR3 consists of 16 residues. For the CDR3, the DNA is TGTGCCAGCAGCTCTTACCGGGACAGGGGGCGCGATGGCTACACCTTC. Encoded protein: CASSSYRDRGRDGYTF.

In DNA, the CDR3 is TGCGCCAGCAGCTTGGCCACTAGCTACACAGATACGCAGTATTTT. This codes for CASSLATSYTDTQYF. The chain is built from TRBV5-1 and TRBJ2-3; possible D gene TRBD2, 6 bases. CDR1 is SGHRS, CDR2 YFSETQ, per germline. This CDR3 is built from 15 residues. Trimming left V 0 bases short and J 2 bases short, with 10 bases between.

This sequence joins TRBV4-1 and TRBJ2-1; 12 nucleotides match TRBD2. Looked up from germline, CDR1 is MGHRA and CDR2 is YSYEKL. The CDR3 contains 18 residues. Trimming cost V 1 base and J 3 bases; bases outside gene matches: 7. CDR3 loop: CASSQGASGRVSYNEQFF. The CDR3 region has the DNA TGCGCCAGCAGCCAAGGCGCTAGCGGGAGGGTTAGCTACAATGAGCAGTTCTTC.

V is TRBV27 and J is TRBJ2-3, with TRBD2 matching over 10 bases. The trim removed 7 bases at V and 8 bases at J, leaving 12 bases unmatched. CDR3 length: 15 residues. The germline gives CDR1 MNHEY, CDR2 SMNVEV (reference sequence). The CDR3 loop reads CASTQASGSLGTQYF. CDR3 DNA sequence: TGTGCCAGCACCCAGGCTAGCGGGAGTCTGGGTACGCAGTATTTT.

J is TRBJ2-1 and V is TRBV4-1; the match to TRBD2 covers 13 bases. The CDR3 loop spans 19 amino acids. CDR1 MGHRA and CDR2 YSYEKL come from the germline V gene. V shed 0 bases, J shed 10 bases, and the junction held 15 bases outside the gene matches. In DNA form, the CDR3 reads TGCGCCAGCAGCCAAGAGGGGGGGACTAGCGGGACTCACACATTAGAGCAGTTCTTC. It yields the protein CASSQEGGTSGTHTLEQFF.

The rearrangement joins TRBV5-1 to TRBJ2-5, with D possibly being TRBD1 (5 bases). The CDR3 is 13 residues long. Trimming left V 4 bases short and J 5 bases short, with 12 bases between. Germline V gene sequence: CDR1 SGHRS, CDR2 YFSETQ. CDR3 loop: CASSIRAGETQYF. CDR3 nucleotide sequence: TGCGCCAGCAGCATACGGGCAGGGGAGACCCAGTACTTC.

In DNA, the CDR3 is TGTGCCAGCAGGAGAGGACAGGGCGAAGGGTACACCGGGGAGCTGTTTTTT. Amino acids: CASRRGQGEGYTGELFF. This chain links TRBV5-5 with TRBJ2-2, with 8 positions matching TRBD1. V shed 5 bases and J 3 bases; nucleotides not matched to a gene: 12. Germline CDR1 SGHKS, CDR2 YYEKEE (reference sequence). CDR3 length: 17 residues.

The chain joins TRBV27 to TRBJ2-7; tentative D call: TRBD2 (5 bases). The germline gives CDR1 MNHEY, CDR2 SMNVEV (reference sequence). The CDR3 sequence is 15 residues long. Trimming stripped 2 bases from V and 2 bases from J, with 13 bases between. In DNA form, the CDR3 reads TGTGCCAGCAGTTTAAGGTTTGGAGGAACCTACGAGCAGTACTTC. Translating it yields CASSLRFGGTYEQYF.

The chain employs TRBV5-1 and TRBJ2-3, with a possible D match to TRBD2 (5 bases). Germline V CDR1 and CDR2: SGHRS, YFSETQ. The ends were cut back, 0 bases at V and 4 bases at J, with 12 bases in the middle. The CDR3 contains 15 residues. Written as DNA, the CDR3 is TGCGCCAGCAGCTTGGAGGAGGAAGACCCAGATACGCAGTATTTT. This codes for CASSLEEEDPDTQYF.

The chain links TRBV7-8 to TRBJ2-7; 12 bases are a match to TRBD2. Trimming took 5 bases from V and 4 from J; bases not matched to a gene: 6. There are 15 residues in the CDR3. From germline, CDR1 is SGHVS and CDR2 FQNEAQ. CDR3 protein: CASSGSSGRDYEQYF. CDR3 bases: TGTGCCAGCAGCGGGTCTAGCGGGAGGGATTACGAGCAGTACTTC.

This sequence joins TRBV2 and TRBJ2-1, with a weak D call TRBD1 (6 bases). V lost 6 bases, J lost 7 bases, and 10 bases lay in between. The CDR3 runs 12 residues. The V gene's germline CDR1 is SNHLY and CDR2 FYNNEI. In DNA form, the CDR3 reads TGTGCCAGCAGCCTGACAGGTAATGAGCAGTTCTTC. Protein sequence: CASSLTGNEQFF.

The V gene is TRBV28, the J gene TRBJ2-1; D is unresolved. Deletions cut 6 bases from V and 7 bases from J, with 7 bases between. This CDR3 is 11 amino acids long. Germline V CDR1 and CDR2: MDHEN, SYDVKM. CDR3: CASSPKNEQFF. In nucleotides, the CDR3 is TGTGCCAGCAGCCCTAAAAATGAGCAGTTCTTC.

CDR3 DNA sequence: TGTGCCAGCAGTTTGCCGAGGACAGGGAGCAATCAGCCCCAGCATTTT. It encodes CASSLPRTGSNQPQHF. The rearrangement uses TRBV28 and TRBJ1-5; 8 bases map to TRBD1. Losses at the gene ends were 3 bases for V and 1 base for J; bases not matched to a gene: 5. CDR3 length equals 16 residues. CDR1 is MDHEN and CDR2 is SYDVKM in the germline V gene.

This clone was seen only once. J is TRBJ2-4 and V is TRBV28; maybe TRBD2 (5 bases). Trimming left V 3 bases short and J 1 base short, with 13 bases between. The CDR3 length is 16 residues. The germline CDR1 and CDR2 sequences are MDHEN and SYDVKM. The CDR3 DNA reads TGTGCCAGCAGTTTCGGAGGACCTCGTGCCAAAAACATTCAGTACTTC. This codes for CASSFGGPRAKNIQYF.

The gene calls are TRBV11-2 and TRBJ2-2; D is possibly TRBD1 (6 bases). Per germline, CDR1 SGHAT and CDR2 FQNNGV. Trimming removed 1 base from V and 5 bases from J, with 11 bases in between. This CDR3 contains 15 residues. The CDR3 nucleotides are TGTGCCAGCAGCTTAGGGGGGCATGAAACCGGGGAGCTGTTTTTT. Its protein product is CASSLGGHETGELFF. Together with reference TRBV11-2 and TRBJ2-2, the CDR3 gives the full variable domain: EAGVAQSPRYKIIEKRQSVAFWCNPISGHATLYWYQQILGQGPKLLIQFQNNGVVDDSQLPKDRFSAERLKGVDSTLKIQPAKLEDSAVYLCASSLGGHETGELFFGEGSRLTVL.